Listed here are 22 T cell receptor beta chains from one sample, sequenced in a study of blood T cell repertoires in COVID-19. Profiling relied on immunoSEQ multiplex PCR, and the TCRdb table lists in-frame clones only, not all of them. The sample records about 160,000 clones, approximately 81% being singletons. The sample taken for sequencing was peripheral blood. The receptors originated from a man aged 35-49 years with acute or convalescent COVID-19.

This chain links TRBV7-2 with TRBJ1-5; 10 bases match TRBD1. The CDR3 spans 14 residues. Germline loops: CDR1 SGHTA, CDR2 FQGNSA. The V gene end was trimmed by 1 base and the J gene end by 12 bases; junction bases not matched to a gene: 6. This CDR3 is CASSLGTGGTGQHF. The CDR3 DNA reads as TGTGCCAGCAGCTTAGGGACAGGGGGGACGGGCCAGCATTTT.

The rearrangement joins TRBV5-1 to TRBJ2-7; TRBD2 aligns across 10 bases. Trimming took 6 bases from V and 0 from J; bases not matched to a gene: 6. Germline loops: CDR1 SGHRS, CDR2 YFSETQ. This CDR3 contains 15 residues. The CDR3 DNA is TGCGCCAGCAAGGCTAGCGGGGGCAGCTCCTACGAGCAGTACTTC. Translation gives CASKASGGSSYEQYF.

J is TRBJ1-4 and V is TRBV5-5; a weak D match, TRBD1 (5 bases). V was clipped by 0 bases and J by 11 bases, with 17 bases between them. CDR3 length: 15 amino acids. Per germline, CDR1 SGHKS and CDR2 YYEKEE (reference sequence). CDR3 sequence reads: CASSLVSGRVDKLFF. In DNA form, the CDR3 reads TGTGCCAGCAGCTTGGTATCGGGCAGGGTCGACAAACTGTTTTTT.

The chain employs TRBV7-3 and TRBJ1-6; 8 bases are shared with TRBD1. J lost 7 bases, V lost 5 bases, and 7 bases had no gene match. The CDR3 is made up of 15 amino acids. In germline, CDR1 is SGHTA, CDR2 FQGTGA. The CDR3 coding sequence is TGTGCCAGCAGCGAAGACGGGACAGGCAATTCACCCCTCCACTTT. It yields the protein CASSEDGTGNSPLHF.

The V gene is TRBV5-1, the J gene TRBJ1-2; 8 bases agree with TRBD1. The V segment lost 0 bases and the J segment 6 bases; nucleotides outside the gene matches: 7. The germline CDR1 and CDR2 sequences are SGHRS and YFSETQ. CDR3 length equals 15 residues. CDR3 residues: CASSLGPGQGDGYTF. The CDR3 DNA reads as TGCGCCAGCAGCTTGGGCCCTGGACAGGGAGATGGCTACACCTTC.

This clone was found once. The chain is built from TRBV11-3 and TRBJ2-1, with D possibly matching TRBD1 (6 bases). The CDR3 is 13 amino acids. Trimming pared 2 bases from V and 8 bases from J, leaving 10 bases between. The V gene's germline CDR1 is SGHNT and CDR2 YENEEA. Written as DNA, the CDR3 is TGTGCCAGCAGCTTACCAGGGGCGGATGAGCAGTTCTTC. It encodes CASSLPGADEQFF.

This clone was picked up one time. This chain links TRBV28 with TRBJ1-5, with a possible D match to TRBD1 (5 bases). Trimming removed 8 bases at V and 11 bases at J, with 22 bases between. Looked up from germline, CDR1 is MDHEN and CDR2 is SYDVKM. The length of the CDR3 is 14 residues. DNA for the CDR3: TGTGCCAGCGGGGCAGGGTGGGGGGTTGTTGCCCAGCATTTT. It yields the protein CASGAGWGVVAQHF.

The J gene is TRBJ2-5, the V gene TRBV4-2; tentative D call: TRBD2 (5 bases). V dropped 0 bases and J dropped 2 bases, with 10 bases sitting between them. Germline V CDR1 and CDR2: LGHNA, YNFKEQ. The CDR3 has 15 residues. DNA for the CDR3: TGTGCCAGCAGCCAAGACCGAGAGGGACAAGAGACCCAGTACTTC. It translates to CASSQDREGQETQYF.

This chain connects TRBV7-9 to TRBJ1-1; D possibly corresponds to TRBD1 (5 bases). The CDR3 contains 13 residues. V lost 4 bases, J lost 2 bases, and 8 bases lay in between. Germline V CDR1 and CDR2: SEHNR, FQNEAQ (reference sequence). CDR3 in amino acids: CASSSGQNTEAFF. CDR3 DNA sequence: TGTGCCAGCAGCTCCGGACAAAACACTGAAGCTTTCTTT.

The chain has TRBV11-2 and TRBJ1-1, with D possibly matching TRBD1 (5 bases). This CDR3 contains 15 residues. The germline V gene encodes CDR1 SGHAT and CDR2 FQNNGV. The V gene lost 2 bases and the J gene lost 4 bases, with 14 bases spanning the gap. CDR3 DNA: TGTGCCAGCAGCTTACGGGGGTTTGCGGCCACTGAAGCTTTCTTT. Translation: CASSLRGFAATEAFF.

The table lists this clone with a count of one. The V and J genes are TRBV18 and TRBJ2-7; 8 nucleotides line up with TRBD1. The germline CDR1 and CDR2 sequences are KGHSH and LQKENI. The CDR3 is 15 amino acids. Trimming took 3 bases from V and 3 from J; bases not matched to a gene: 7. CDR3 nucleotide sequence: TGTGCCAGCTCACCGGGCCCTGGGACAGGCTACGAGCAGTACTTC. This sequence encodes CASSPGPGTGYEQYF.

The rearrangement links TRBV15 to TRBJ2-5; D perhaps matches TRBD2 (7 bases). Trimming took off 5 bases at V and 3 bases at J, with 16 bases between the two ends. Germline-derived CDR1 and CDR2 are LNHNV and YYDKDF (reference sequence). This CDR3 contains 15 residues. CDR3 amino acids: CATSPRGAREETQYF. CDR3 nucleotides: TGTGCCACCAGCCCCCGGGGGGCCCGAGAAGAGACCCAGTACTTC.

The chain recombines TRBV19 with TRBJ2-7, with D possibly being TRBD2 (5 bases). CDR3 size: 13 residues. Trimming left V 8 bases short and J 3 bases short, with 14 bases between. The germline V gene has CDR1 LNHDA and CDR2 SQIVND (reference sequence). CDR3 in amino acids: CASSPLGSYEQYF. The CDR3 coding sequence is TGTGCCAGTTCCCCACTAGGTAGCTACGAGCAGTACTTC.

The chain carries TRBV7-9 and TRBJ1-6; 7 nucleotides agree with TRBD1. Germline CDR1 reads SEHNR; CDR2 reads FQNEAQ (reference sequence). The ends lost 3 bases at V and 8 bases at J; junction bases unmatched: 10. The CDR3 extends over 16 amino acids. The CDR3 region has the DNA TGTGCCAGCAGCTTGGGACAGCCCCCTTGGGATTCACCCCTCCACTTT. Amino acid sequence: CASSLGQPPWDSPLHF.

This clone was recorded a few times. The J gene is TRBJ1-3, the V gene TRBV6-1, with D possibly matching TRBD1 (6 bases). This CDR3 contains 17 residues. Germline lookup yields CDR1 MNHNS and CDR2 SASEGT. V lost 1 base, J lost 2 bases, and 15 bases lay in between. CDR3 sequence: CASSEGYRVWAGNTIYF. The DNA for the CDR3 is TGTGCCAGCAGTGAAGGGTACAGGGTTTGGGCTGGAAACACCATATATTTT.

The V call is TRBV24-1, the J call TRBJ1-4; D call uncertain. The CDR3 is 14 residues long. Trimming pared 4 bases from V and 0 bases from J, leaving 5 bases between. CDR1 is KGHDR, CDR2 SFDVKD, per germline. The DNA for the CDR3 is TGTGCCACCAGTGAGGCTGCAACTAATGAAAAACTGTTTTTT. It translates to CATSEAATNEKLFF.

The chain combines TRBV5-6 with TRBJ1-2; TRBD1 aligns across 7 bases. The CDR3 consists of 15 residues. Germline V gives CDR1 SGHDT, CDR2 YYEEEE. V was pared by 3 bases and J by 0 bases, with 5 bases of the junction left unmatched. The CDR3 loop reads CASSSAGTANYGYTF. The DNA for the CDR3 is TGTGCCAGCAGCTCCGCCGGGACAGCTAACTATGGCTACACCTTC. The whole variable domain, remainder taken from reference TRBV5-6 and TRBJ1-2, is DAGVTQSPTHLIKTRGQQVTLRCSPKSGHDTVSWYQQALGQGPQFIFQYYEEEERQRGNFPDRFSGHQFPNYSSELNVNALLLGDSALYLCASSSAGTANYGYTFGSGTRLTVV.

In nucleotides, the CDR3 is TGTGCCAGCCGATCCACCCCAGCAGGTACGCAGTATTTT. Translation gives CASRSTPAGTQYF. The rearrangement joins TRBV12-3 or TRBV12-4 to TRBJ2-3; D unresolved. V lost 8 bases to trimming and J lost 8 bases, with 17 bases between them. The CDR3 length is 13 residues.

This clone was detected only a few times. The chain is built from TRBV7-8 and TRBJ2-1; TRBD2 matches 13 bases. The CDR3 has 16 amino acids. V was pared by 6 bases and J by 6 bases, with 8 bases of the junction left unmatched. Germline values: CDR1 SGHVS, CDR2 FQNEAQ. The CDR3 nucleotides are TGTGCCAGCAGTTCCCTGGGACTAGCGGGGCTCAATGAGCAGTTCTTC. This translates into CASSSLGLAGLNEQFF.

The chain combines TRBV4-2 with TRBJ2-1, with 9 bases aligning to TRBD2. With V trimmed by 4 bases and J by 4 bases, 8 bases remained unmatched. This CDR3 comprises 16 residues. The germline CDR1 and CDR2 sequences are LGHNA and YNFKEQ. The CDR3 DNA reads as TGTGCCAGCAGCCCTCAGCGGGGGGCGGAATACAATGAGCAGTTCTTC. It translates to CASSPQRGAEYNEQFF.

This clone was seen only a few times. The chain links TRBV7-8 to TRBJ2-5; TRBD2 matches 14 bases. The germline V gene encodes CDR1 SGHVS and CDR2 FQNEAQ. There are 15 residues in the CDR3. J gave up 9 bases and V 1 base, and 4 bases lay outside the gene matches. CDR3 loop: CASSLGQTSGGAQYF. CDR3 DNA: TGTGCCAGCAGCTTAGGGCAGACTAGCGGGGGGGCCCAGTACTTC.

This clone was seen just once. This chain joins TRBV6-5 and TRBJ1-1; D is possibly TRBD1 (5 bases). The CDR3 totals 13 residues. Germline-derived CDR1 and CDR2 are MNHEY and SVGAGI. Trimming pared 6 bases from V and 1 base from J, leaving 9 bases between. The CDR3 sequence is CASRLTENTEAFF. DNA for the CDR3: TGTGCCAGCAGACTGACAGAGAACACTGAAGCTTTCTTT.